One and the same sample provided the 4 T cell receptor beta chains below, sequenced in a study of shared clonotypes between healthy human individuals. Some clones are missing from TCRdb's copy, which holds only in-frame ones; the method was immunoSEQ multiplex PCR. The sample has a few hundred thousand clones; under 80% are singletons. The sample comprised memory CD4+ T cells sorted from blood. Subset indicated: CD45RA-negative fraction. These receptors were collected from a man aged 25 to 40 in good health.

CDR3 DNA sequence: TGTGCCAGCAGCGAAGCCCTGGGGGCCTACAATGAGCAGTTCTTC. Amino acid sequence: CASSEALGAYNEQFF. This chain connects TRBV7-6 to TRBJ2-1; D possibly uses TRBD1 or TRBD2 (5 bases each). V shed 5 bases and J shed 2 bases, with 13 bases lying between them. This CDR3 has 15 amino acids. Looked up from germline, CDR1 is SGHVS and CDR2 is FNYEAQ.

Only a few counts were recorded for this clone. The rearrangement joins TRBV28 to TRBJ2-7, with 12 bases fitting TRBD2. Germline CDR1 is MDHEN and CDR2 is SYDVKM. The junction had 12 bases not matched to a gene; V was cut back by 3 bases and J by 0 bases. The CDR3 has 19 amino acids. The CDR3 sequence is CASSFVTSGSIRRSYEQYF. The CDR3 nucleotides are TGTGCCAGCAGTTTCGTGACTAGCGGGAGCATAAGACGCTCCTACGAGCAGTACTTC.

This sequence joins TRBV6-1 and TRBJ1-2, with D perhaps TRBD1 (6 bases). Germline-derived CDR1 and CDR2 are MNHNS and SASEGT. Trimming removed 7 bases from V and 7 bases from J, with 16 bases in between. The CDR3 contains 13 residues. The CDR3: CASIVTGSGGYTF. The CDR3 bases are TGTGCCAGCATAGTAACAGGGTCAGGTGGCTACACCTTC.

The V gene is TRBV15, the J gene TRBJ2-2; perhaps TRBD2 as D (6 bases). The CDR3 consists of 13 residues. V lost 8 bases to trimming and J lost 6 bases, with 13 bases between them. Looked up from germline, CDR1 is LNHNV and CDR2 is YYDKDF (reference sequence). CDR3 in amino acids: CATAWTGAGELFF. DNA for the CDR3: TGTGCCACCGCTTGGACGGGAGCCGGGGAGCTGTTTTTT. Complete variable domain (other parts from reference TRBV15 and TRBJ2-2): DAMVIQNPRYQVTQFGKPVTLSCSQTLNHNVMYWYQQKSSQAPKLLFHYYDKDFNNEADTPDNFQSRRPNTSFCFLDIRSPGLGDTAMYLCATAWTGAGELFFGEGSRLTVL.